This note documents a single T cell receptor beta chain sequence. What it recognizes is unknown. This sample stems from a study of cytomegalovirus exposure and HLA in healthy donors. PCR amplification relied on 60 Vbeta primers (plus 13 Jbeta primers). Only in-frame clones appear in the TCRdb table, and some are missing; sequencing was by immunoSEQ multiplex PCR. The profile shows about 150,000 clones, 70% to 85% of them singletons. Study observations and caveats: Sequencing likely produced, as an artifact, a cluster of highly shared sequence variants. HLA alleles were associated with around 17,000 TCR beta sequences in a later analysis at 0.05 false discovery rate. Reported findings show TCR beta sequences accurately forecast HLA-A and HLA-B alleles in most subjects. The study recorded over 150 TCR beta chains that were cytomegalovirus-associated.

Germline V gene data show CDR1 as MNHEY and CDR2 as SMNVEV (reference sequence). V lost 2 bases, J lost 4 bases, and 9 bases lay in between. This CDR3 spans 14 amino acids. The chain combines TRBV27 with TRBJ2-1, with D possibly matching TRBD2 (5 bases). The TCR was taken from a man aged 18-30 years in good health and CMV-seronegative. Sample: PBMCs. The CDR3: CASSLGRAYNEQFF. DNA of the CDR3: TGTGCCAGCAGTTTAGGGCGGGCGTACAATGAGCAGTTCTTC.